These T cell receptor beta chains were read from a single sample in a study of blood T cell repertoires in COVID-19. This table comes from immunoSEQ multiplex PCR, and its TCRdb copy is limited to in-frame clones, with some not included. Of roughly 56,000 clones listed, approximately 83% are singletons. The sample consisted of peripheral blood. Receptors were obtained from a human donor in a cohort sampled during active COVID-19. The CDR3 runs from the conserved cysteine through the conserved F or W. A D gene is named only where the DNA matches it firmly. Not every row has a clone size; where given, it reads once, few, many or a size class.

D	J	size	V	DNA	CDR3
TRBD1	TRBJ2-1	NA	TRBV28	TGTGCCAGCAGTTCTGGGACAGGGGGCATCTACAATGAGCAGTTCTTC	CASSSGTGGIYNEQFF
NA	TRBJ2-7	NA	TRBV11-2	TGTGCCAGCAGCTCACTTCAGGGGAGTCCTCCCTACGAGCAGTACTTC	CASSSLQGSPPYEQYF
NA	TRBJ1-6	NA	TRBV18	TGTGCCAGCTCACCCGTGGGGAGTAATTCACCCCTCCACTTT	CASSPVGSNSPLHF
NA	TRBJ2-7	few	TRBV30	TGTGCCTGGAGTGTACTCTACGAGCAGTACTTC	CAWSVLYEQYF
NA	TRBJ1-4	NA	TRBV2	TGTGCCAGCACCCTGGGCGGACTTGCAACTAATGAAAAACTGTTTTTT	CASTLGGLATNEKLFF
TRBD2	TRBJ2-7	NA	TRBV3-1/TRBV3-2	TGTGCCAGCAGTCTAGGACTAGCGAACGAGCAGTACTTC	CASSLGLANEQYF
NA	TRBJ1-5	few	TRBV6-1	TGTGCCAGCAGTGACGGCGGGAGTGGCAATCAGCCCCAGCATTTT	CASSDGGSGNQPQHF
TRBD2	TRBJ2-2	once	TRBV9	TGTGCCAGCAGCGTACTAGCGGGAGAGGAGCTGTTTTTT	CASSVLAGEELFF
NA	TRBJ1-2	NA	TRBV30	TGTGCCTGGACCCCACAGGGTATAGGCCTCTATGGCTACACCTTC	CAWTPQGIGLYGYTF
NA	TRBJ1-4	NA	TRBV2	TGTGCCAGCAGTGCAGCGCTACAGCCTAATGAAAAACTGTTTTTT	CASSAALQPNEKLFF
NA	TRBJ1-3	NA	TRBV5-1	TGCGCCAGCCGCAAGACCTCGTCACAGATCTCTGGAAACACCATATATTTT	CASRKTSSQISGNTIYF
TRBD1	TRBJ2-2	NA	TRBV5-4	TGTGCCAGCAGCTCCAGGGGGTATGAGCTGTTTTTT	CASSSRGYELFF
NA	TRBJ2-1	NA	TRBV27	TGTGCCAGCAGCTTAGCGGCTTCCTACAATGAGCAGTTCTTC	CASSLAASYNEQFF
NA	TRBJ1-2	NA	TRBV27	TGTGCCAGCAGTCCAATTACAGGGTGGGACTATGGCTACACCTTC	CASSPITGWDYGYTF
TRBD1	TRBJ2-5	NA	TRBV10-2	TGCGCCAGCAGTACGGGACAGCCCGGCCAAGAGACCCAGTACTTC	CASSTGQPGQETQYF
NA	TRBJ1-5	NA	TRBV28	TGTGCCAGCAGGGGACAAGGGACCCAAAATCAGCCCCAGCATTTT	CASRGQGTQNQPQHF
TRBD1	TRBJ2-5	NA	TRBV28	TGTGCCACCTCGGGGCCCGGGACAGGCGAAGAGACCCAGTACTTC	CATSGPGTGEETQYF
NA	TRBJ1-2	NA	TRBV28	TGTGCCAGCAGCCCCAACACGTTTCTGGGCTACACCTTC	CASSPNTFLGYTF
NA	TRBJ1-4	NA	TRBV5-6	TGTGCCAGCAGTCGGGGACTCGGGACGACTCTCGAAAAACTGTTTTTT	CASSRGLGTTLEKLFF
TRBD1	TRBJ2-1	NA	TRBV18	TGTGCCAGCTCAGCAGGGGGCATTAGTGAGCAGTTCTTC	CASSAGGISEQFF
TRBD1	TRBJ1-5	NA	TRBV2	TGTGCCAGCAGTGCACACAGGGGGGATCAGCCCCAGCATTTT	CASSAHRGDQPQHF
NA	TRBJ2-2	medium-sized	TRBV7-6	TGTGCCAGCAGCTTAGCGAGCCAGGGGATTAACACCGGGGAGCTGTTTTTT	CASSLASQGINTGELFF
NA	TRBJ2-1	NA	TRBV7-3	TGTGCCAGCAGCTTAAGTCAGGTCGGTGAGCAGTTCTTC	CASSLSQVGEQFF
NA	TRBJ2-5	NA	TRBV4-1	TGCGCCAGCAGTTTCGGACCCCCGCCGGGGGAGACCCAGTACTTC	CASSFGPPPGETQYF
TRBD1	TRBJ1-2	NA	TRBV3-1/TRBV3-2	TGTGCCAGCAGCCAAACAGGGGGCCTAAACTATGGCTACACCTTC	CASSQTGGLNYGYTF
NA	TRBJ2-1	NA	TRBV6-5	TGTGCCAGCAGTTATCGAGCGGTTAGCTCCTACAATGAGCAGTTCTTC	CASSYRAVSSYNEQFF
TRBD2	TRBJ2-7	NA	TRBV28	TGTGCCAGCAGTGGTGACGAGCGGGAGGTTGGCTACGAGCAGTACTTC	CASSGDEREVGYEQYF
TRBD1	TRBJ2-2	NA	TRBV5-8	TGTGCCAGCAGGGCCGGGACAGGATCGATCACCGGGGAGCTGTTTTTT	CASRAGTGSITGELFF
TRBD1	TRBJ2-5	NA	TRBV10-3	TGTGCCATCAGTGAACCGGGACAGGCCTCCCAAGAGACCCAGTACTTC	CAISEPGQASQETQYF
NA	TRBJ1-2	NA	TRBV5-1	TGCGCCAGCAGCCCAGGGTTCACTAACTATGGCTACACCTTC	CASSPGFTNYGYTF
NA	TRBJ2-7	NA	TRBV3-1/TRBV3-2	TGTGCCAGCAGCCAGACCGGGACTGCCTCCGACGAGCAGTACTTC	CASSQTGTASDEQYF
TRBD1	TRBJ1-4	NA	TRBV2	TGTGCCAGCATTAACAGGGGGGCTGGTGAAAAACTGTTTTTT	CASINRGAGEKLFF
NA	TRBJ1-5	NA	TRBV18	TGTGCCAGCTCGGGGCCCAGATCAGGACAGCCCCAGCATTTT	CASSGPRSGQPQHF
NA	TRBJ2-7	NA	TRBV6-5	TGTGCCAGCAGGGACCGGACTGGGGACGAGCAGTACTTC	CASRDRTGDEQYF
TRBD1	TRBJ2-7	NA	TRBV7-9	TGTGCCAGCAGCCCCCTGGACAGGGGGGTCGAGCAGTACTTC	CASSPLDRGVEQYF
TRBD2	TRBJ2-1	NA	TRBV7-3	TGTGCCAGCAGCTTACAGGGACTAGCGGGTCCGGGGGGTGAGCAGTTCTTC	CASSLQGLAGPGGEQFF
NA	TRBJ1-3	NA	TRBV7-6	TGTGCCAGCAGCTTACAAGGGAGCTCTGGAAACACCATATATTTT	CASSLQGSSGNTIYF
TRBD1	TRBJ2-2	NA	TRBV11-3	TGTGCCAGCAGGCCGGGACAGGGGGCCGGGGAGCTGTTTTTT	CASRPGQGAGELFF
TRBD2	TRBJ2-1	NA	TRBV5-6	TGTGCCAGCAGCTTGTTGAGGGACTATGGCAGGCAGTTCTTC	CASSLLRDYGRQFF
NA	TRBJ2-5	NA	TRBV9	TGTGCCAGCAGCGTAGCTATGAATTCGGAGACCCAGTACTTC	CASSVAMNSETQYF
TRBD1	TRBJ2-7	once	TRBV5-1	TGCGCCAGCAGCGGACAGGGTGGCCCCTACGAGCAGTACTTC	CASSGQGGPYEQYF
TRBD1	TRBJ2-5	NA	TRBV6-5	TGTGCCAGCAGAACAGGGGTTCAAGAGACCCAGTACTTC	CASRTGVQETQYF
NA	TRBJ1-2	NA	TRBV7-3	TGTGCCAGCAGCTTCTTTACGCTAACTCAGGGCACCTTC	CASSFFTLTQGTF
NA	TRBJ2-7	NA	TRBV4-2	TGTGCCAGCAGCCCCCAGTGGAGCTCCTACGAGCAGTACTTC	CASSPQWSSYEQYF
NA	TRBJ2-3	NA	TRBV7-3	TGTGCCAGCAGCTTAGCGCCCGGTGTTGCAGATACGCAGTATTTT	CASSLAPGVADTQYF
NA	TRBJ2-1	NA	TRBV15	TGTGCCACCAGCAGAGGTCAGGTGCTCTACAATGAGCAGTTCTTC	CATSRGQVLYNEQFF
TRBD1	TRBJ2-7	once	TRBV2	TGTGCCAGTACCCCGGGACAGGATTACGAGCAGTACTTC	CASTPGQDYEQYF
NA	TRBJ1-5	NA	TRBV5-1	TGCGCCAGCAGCCTGACAGGTTCTAGCAATCAGCCCCAGCATTTT	CASSLTGSSNQPQHF
TRBD1	TRBJ2-5	NA	TRBV19	TGTGCCAGTAGTTCCCCGGACAGGGGACAGACCCAGTACTTC	CASSSPDRGQTQYF
NA	TRBJ1-2	NA	TRBV18	TGTGCCAGCTCACCCGGACAGAGTGGCTACACCTTC	CASSPGQSGYTF
TRBD2	TRBJ2-2	once	TRBV11-2	TGTGCCAGCAGCTTAGGACTAGCGGGAGCCGGGGAGCTGTTTTTT	CASSLGLAGAGELFF
NA	TRBJ2-5	NA	TRBV7-2	TGTGCCAGCAGCAAACGTTGGGCGGGGGAGACCCAGTACTTC	CASSKRWAGETQYF
TRBD1	TRBJ2-5	once	TRBV3-1/TRBV3-2	TGTGCCAGCAGCCTACAGGGGGCCCAAGAGACCCAGTACTTC	CASSLQGAQETQYF
NA	TRBJ1-1	NA	TRBV28	TGTGCCAGCAGTCCGGACAGAAGGGTAACCGGTGAAGCTTTCTTT	CASSPDRRVTGEAFF